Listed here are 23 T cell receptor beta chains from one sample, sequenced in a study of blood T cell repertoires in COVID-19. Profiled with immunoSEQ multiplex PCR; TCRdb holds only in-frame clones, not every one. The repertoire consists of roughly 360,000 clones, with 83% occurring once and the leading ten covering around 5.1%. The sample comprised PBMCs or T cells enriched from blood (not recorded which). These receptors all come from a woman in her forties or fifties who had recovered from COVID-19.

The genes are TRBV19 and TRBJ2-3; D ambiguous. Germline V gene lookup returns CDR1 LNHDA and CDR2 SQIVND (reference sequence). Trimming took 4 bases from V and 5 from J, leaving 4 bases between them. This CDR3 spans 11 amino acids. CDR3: CASSTGDTQYF. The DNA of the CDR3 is TGTGCCAGTAGTACCGGAGATACGCAGTATTTT.

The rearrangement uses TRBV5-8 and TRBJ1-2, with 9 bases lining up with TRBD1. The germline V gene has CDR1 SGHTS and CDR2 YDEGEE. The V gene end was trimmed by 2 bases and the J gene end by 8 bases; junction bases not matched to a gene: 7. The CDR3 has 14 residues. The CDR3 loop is CASSLTGTGKGYTF. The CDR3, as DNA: TGTGCCAGCAGCTTAACTGGGACAGGGAAGGGCTACACCTTC. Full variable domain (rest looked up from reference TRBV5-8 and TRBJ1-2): EAGVTQSPTHLIKTRGQQATLRCSPISGHTSVYWYQQALGLGLQFLLWYDEGEERNRGNFPPRFSGRQFPNYSSELNVNALELEDSALYLCASSLTGTGKGYTFGSGTRLTVV.

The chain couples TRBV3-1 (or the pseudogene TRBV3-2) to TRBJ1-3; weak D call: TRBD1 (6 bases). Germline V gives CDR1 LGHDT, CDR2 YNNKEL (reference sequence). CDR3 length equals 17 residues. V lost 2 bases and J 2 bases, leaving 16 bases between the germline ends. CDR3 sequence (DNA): TGTGCCAGCAGCCAAATCCTTTTAGGGGGGGCTGGAAACACCATATATTTT. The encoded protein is CASSQILLGGAGNTIYF.

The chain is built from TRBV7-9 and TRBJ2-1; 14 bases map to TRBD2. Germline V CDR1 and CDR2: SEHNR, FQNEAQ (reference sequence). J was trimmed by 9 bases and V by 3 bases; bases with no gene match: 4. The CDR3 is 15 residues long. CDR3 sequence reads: CASSFRGTSGGEQFF. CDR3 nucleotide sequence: TGTGCCAGCAGCTTTCGGGGGACTAGCGGGGGTGAGCAGTTCTTC.

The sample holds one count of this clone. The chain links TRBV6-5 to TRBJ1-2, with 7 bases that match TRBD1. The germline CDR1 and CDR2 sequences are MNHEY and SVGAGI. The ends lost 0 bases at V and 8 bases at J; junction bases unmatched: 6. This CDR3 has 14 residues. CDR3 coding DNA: TGTGCCAGCAGTTACTCTAAGGGGGCGTGGGGCTACACCTTC. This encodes CASSYSKGAWGYTF.

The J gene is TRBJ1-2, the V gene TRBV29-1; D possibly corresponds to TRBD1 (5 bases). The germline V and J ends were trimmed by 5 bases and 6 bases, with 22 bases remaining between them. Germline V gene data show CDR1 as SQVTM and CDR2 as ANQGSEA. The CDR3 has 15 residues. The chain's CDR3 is CSVWVRHQTGDGYTF. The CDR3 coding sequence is TGCAGCGTTTGGGTCCGGCACCAGACGGGGGATGGCTACACCTTC.

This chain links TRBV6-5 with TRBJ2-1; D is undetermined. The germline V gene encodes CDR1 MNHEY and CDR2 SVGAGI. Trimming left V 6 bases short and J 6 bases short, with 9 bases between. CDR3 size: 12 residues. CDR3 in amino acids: CASSKTANEQFF. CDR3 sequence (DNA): TGTGCCAGCAGCAAGACTGCCAATGAGCAGTTCTTC.

CDR3 sequence (DNA): TGTGCCATCAGCCCGGGACAGGGGAATTCACCCCTCCACTTT. This gives the protein CAISPGQGNSPLHF. The gene calls are TRBV10-3 and TRBJ1-6, with 10 nucleotides matching TRBD1. Trimming at V came to 6 bases and at J to 7 bases, leaving 3 bases not matched to a gene. There are 14 residues in the CDR3. Germline CDR1 and CDR2: ENHRY and SYGVKD.

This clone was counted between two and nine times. Written as DNA, the CDR3 is TGTGCCAGCAGCTTTGGACAAGACCTGTGGGGCTACACCTTC. Translating it yields CASSFGQDLWGYTF. J is TRBJ1-2 and V is TRBV5-8, with D possibly matching TRBD1 (5 bases). The CDR3 covers 14 residues. Germline V lookup: CDR1 SGHTS, CDR2 YDEGEE. V lost 2 bases and J lost 8, with 16 bases in between.

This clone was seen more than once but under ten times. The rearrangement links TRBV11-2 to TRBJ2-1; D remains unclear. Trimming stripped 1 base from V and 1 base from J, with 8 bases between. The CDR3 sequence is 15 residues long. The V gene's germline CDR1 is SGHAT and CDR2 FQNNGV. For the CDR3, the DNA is TGTGCCAGCAGCTTAGGTCCCTTGTCCTACAATGAGCAGTTCTTC. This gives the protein CASSLGPLSYNEQFF.

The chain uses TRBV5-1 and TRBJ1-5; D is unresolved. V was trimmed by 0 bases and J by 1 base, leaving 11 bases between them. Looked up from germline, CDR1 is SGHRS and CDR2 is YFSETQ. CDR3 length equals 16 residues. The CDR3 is CASSLGVGGSNQPQHF. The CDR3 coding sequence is TGCGCCAGCAGCTTGGGGGTGGGAGGGAGCAATCAGCCCCAGCATTTT.

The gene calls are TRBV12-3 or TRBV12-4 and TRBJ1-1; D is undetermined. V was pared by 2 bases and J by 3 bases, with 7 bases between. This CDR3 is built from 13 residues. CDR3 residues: CASSLQQDTEAFF. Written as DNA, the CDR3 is TGTGCCAGCAGTTTACAACAAGACACTGAAGCTTTCTTT.

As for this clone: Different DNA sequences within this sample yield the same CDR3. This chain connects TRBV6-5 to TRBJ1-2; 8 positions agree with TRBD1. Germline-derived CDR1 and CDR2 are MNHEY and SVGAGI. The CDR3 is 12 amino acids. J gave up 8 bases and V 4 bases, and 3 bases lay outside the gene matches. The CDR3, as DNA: TGTGCCAGCAGTTCAGGGGGCAGGGGCTACACCTTC. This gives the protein CASSSGGRGYTF.

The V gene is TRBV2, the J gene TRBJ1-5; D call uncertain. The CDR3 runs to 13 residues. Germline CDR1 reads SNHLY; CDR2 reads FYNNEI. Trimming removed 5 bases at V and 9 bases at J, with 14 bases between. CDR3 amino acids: CASSSGSAGPQHF. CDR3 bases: TGTGCCAGCAGTTCCGGGTCTGCGGGGCCCCAGCATTTT.

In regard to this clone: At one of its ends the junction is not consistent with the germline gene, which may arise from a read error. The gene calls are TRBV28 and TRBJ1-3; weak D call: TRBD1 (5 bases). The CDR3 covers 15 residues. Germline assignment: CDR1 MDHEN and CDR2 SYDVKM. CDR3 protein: CASRLYDSPGNTIYF. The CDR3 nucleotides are TGTGCCAGCAGATTATACGACAGTCCAGGAAACACCATATATTTT.

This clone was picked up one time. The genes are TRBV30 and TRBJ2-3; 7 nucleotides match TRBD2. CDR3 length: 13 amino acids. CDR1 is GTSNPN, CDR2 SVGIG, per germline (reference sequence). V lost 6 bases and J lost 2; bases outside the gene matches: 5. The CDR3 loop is CACSGDVTDTQYF. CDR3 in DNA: TGTGCCTGCAGCGGGGATGTCACAGATACGCAGTATTTT.

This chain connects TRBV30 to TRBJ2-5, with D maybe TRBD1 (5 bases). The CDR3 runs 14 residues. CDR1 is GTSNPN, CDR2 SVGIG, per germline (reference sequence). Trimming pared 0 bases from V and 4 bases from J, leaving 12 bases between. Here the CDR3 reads CAWSVLGQGETQYF. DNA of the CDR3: TGTGCCTGGAGTGTATTGGGGCAGGGAGAGACCCAGTACTTC.

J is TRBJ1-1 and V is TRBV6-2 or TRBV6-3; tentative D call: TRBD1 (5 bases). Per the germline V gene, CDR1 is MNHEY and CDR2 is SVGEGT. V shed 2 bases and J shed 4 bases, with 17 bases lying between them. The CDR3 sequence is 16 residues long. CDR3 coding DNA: TGTGCCAGCAGTTACCAAGGTTCAGGGCCGAGCACTGAAGCTTTCTTT. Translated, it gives CASSYQGSGPSTEAFF.

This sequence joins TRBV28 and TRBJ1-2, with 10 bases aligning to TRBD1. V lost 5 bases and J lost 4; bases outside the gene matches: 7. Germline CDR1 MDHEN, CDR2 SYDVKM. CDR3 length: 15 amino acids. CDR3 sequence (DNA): TGTGCCAGCAGTCCCAGACAGGGGGCATTCTATGGCTACACCTTC. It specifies CASSPRQGAFYGYTF.

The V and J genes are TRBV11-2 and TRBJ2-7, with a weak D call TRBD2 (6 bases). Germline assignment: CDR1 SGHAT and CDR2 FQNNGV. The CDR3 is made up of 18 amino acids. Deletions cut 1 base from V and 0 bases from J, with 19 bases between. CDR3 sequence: CASSLVTLGGPISYEQYF. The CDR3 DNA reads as TGTGCCAGCAGCTTAGTTACCCTCGGGGGACCTATCTCCTACGAGCAGTACTTC. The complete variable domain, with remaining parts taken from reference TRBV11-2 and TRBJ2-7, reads EAGVAQSPRYKIIEKRQSVAFWCNPISGHATLYWYQQILGQGPKLLIQFQNNGVVDDSQLPKDRFSAERLKGVDSTLKIQPAKLEDSAVYLCASSLVTLGGPISYEQYFGPGTRLTVT.

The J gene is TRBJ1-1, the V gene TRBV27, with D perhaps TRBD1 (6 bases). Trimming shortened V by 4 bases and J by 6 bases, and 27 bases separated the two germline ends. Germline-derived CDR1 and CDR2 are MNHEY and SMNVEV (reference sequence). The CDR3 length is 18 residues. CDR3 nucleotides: TGTGCCAGCAGTTCCCGGCCGTGGGGGAGAGGGGGAGAATCTGAAGCTTTCTTT. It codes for CASSSRPWGRGGESEAFF.

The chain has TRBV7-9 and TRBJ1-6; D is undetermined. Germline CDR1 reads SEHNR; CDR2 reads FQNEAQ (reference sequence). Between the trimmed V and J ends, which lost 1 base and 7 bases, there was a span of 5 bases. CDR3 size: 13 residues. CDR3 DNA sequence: TGTGCCAGCAGCTTAGACGGGAATTCACCCCTCCACTTT. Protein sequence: CASSLDGNSPLHF.

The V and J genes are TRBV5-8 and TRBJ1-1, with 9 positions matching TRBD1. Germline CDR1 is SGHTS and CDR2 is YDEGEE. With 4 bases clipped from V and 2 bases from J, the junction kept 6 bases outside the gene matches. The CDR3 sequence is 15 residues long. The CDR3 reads CASSTGQGRNTEAFF. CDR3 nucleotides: TGTGCCAGCAGCACTGGACAGGGGAGAAACACTGAAGCTTTCTTT.